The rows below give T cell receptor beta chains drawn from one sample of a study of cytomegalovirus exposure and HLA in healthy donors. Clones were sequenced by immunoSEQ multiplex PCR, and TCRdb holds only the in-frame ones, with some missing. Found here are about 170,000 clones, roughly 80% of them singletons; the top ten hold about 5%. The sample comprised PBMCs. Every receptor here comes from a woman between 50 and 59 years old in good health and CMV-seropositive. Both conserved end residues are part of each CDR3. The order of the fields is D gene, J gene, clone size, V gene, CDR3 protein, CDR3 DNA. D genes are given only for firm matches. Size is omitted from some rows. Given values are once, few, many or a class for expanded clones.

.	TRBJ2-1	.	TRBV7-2	CASSWRDTGEQFF	TGTGCCAGCAGCTGGAGGGATACGGGGGAGCAGTTCTTC
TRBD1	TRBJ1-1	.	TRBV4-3	CASSQTGDTEAFF	TGCGCCAGCAGCCAGACAGGGGACACTGAAGCTTTCTTT
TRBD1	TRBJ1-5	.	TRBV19	CASSTGQGRGQPQHF	TGTGCCAGTAGTACCGGACAGGGAAGGGGTCAGCCCCAGCATTTT
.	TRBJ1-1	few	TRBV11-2	CASSSTGLKTLAFF	TGTGCCAGCAGCTCGACCGGACTAAAGACTCTTGCTTTCTTT
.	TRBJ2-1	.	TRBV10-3	CAISETVAGPPGNEQFF	TGTGCCATCAGTGAGACGGTCGCGGGACCCCCCGGAAATGAGCAGTTCTTC
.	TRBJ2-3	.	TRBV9	CASGGGRSGEDTQYF	TGTGCCAGCGGGGGGGGGCGGTCGGGCGAAGATACGCAGTATTTT
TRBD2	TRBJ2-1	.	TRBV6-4	CASSDPAGHYWTSGTYNEQFF	TGTGCCAGCAGTGACCCGGCGGGACACTACTGGACTAGCGGGACCTACAATGAGCAGTTCTTC
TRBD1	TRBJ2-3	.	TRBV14	CASSQASGTVTDTQYF	TGTGCCAGCAGCCAAGCATCCGGGACAGTCACAGATACGCAGTATTTT
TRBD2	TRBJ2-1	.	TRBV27	CASSTSGLRYNEQFF	TGTGCCAGCAGTACTAGCGGGCTACGTTACAATGAGCAGTTCTTC
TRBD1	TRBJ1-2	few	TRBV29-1	CSVFGGQGSTPHANYGYTF	TGCAGCGTCTTCGGCGGACAGGGGTCGACTCCACACGCTAACTATGGCTACACCTTC
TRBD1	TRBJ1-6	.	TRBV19	CASSPPQGASNSPLHF	TGTGCCAGTAGCCCCCCACAGGGGGCGAGTAATTCACCCCTCCACTTT
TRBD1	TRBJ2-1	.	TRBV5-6	CASSRRSGGDWLGQFF	TGTGCCAGCAGTCGCCGGTCAGGGGGCGACTGGCTGGGGCAGTTCTTC
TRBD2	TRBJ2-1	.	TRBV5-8	CASSLKSGGRVF	TGTGCCAGCAGCTTGAAGAGCGGGGGGAGGGTCTTC
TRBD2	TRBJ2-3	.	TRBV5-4	CASSLLTSGLGTDTQYF	TGTGCCAGCAGCTTGTTAACTAGCGGGTTGGGCACAGATACGCAGTATTTT
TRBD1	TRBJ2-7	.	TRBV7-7	CASSQRTGPSYEQYF	TGTGCTAGCAGCCAAAGGACAGGTCCTTCCTACGAGCAGTACTTC
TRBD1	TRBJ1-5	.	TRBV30	CAWSAGTENQPQHF	TGTGCCTGGAGCGCCGGGACAGAGAATCAGCCCCAGCATTTT
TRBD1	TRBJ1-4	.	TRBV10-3	CAISEAFNRGREKLFF	TGTGCCATCAGTGAGGCCTTCAACAGGGGTAGGGAAAAACTGTTTTTT
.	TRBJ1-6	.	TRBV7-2	CASSLGSSYNSPLHF	TGTGCCAGCAGCCTCGGTAGCTCCTATAATTCACCCCTCCACTTT
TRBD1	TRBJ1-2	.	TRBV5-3	CARSRQGGYTF	TGTGCCAGAAGCCGACAGGGGGGCTACACCTTC
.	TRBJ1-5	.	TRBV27	CASSLSRSNQPQHF	TGTGCCAGCAGTTTGTCGCGCAGCAATCAGCCCCAGCATTTT
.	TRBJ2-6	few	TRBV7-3	CASSLNGGQSVLTF	TGTGCCAGCAGCTTAAATGGGGGACAAAGCGTCCTGACTTTC
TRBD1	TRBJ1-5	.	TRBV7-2	CASSLEGTGLSNQPQHF	TGTGCCAGCAGCTTAGAAGGGACAGGACTAAGCAATCAGCCCCAGCATTTT
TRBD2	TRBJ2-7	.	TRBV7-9	CASSQNSGMAGEQYF	TGTGCCAGCAGCCAAAATAGCGGGATGGCCGGGGAGCAGTACTTC
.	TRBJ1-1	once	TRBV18	CASSPTTMNTEAFF	TGTGCCAGCTCACCAACTACCATGAACACTGAAGCTTTCTTT
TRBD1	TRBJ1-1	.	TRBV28	CATKTGYNTEAFF	TGTGCCACCAAGACAGGGTACAACACTGAAGCTTTCTTT
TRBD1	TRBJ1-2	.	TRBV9	CASSVSRGDYGYTF	TGTGCCAGCAGCGTATCCAGGGGGGACTATGGCTACACCTTC
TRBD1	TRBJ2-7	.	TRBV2	CASSERTGALDEQYF	TGTGCCAGCAGTGAACGGACAGGGGCGCTGGACGAGCAGTACTTC
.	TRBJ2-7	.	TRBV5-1	CASSLTGPLGYEQYF	TGCGCCAGCAGCTTGACAGGGCCCCTAGGGTACGAGCAGTACTTC
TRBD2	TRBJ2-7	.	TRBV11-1	CASSSREAGSYEQYF	TGTGCCAGCAGCTCCCGGGAGGCTGGCTCCTACGAGCAGTACTTC
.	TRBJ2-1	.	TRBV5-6	CASSLAAASPTGEQFF	TGTGCCAGCAGCTTGGCGGCAGCATCACCCACAGGTGAGCAGTTCTTC
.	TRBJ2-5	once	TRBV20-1	CRTVFQETQYF	TGCAGGACAGTTTTTCAAGAGACCCAGTACTTC
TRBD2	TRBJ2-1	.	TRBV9	CASSSTSGPYNEQFF	TGTGCCAGCAGCTCTACTAGCGGCCCCTACAATGAGCAGTTCTTC
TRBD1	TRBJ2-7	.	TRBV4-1	CASSQPGQGRNYEQYF	TGCGCCAGCAGCCAACCAGGACAGGGTAGGAACTACGAGCAGTACTTC
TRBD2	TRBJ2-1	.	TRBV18	CASSPTASGWNEQFF	TGTGCCAGCTCACCAACGGCTAGCGGCTGGAATGAGCAGTTCTTC
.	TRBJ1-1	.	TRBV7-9	CASSSTAGGRTFF	TGTGCCAGCAGCTCCACCGCGGGGGGGAGAACTTTCTTT
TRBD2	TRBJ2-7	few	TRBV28	CASSFLAVLSYEQYF	TGTGCCAGCAGTTTTCTAGCGGTCCTCTCCTACGAGCAGTACTTC
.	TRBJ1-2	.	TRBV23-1	CASSHPGGRDWEGDYGYTF	TGCGCCAGCAGTCATCCGGGAGGTAGGGATTGGGAAGGGGACTATGGCTACACCTTC
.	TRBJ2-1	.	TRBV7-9	CASVRGDNEQFF	TGTGCCAGCGTGCGAGGAGACAATGAGCAGTTCTTC
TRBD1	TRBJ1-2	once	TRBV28	CASSSFSRTGGADGYTF	TGTGCCAGCAGTTCGTTCTCCCGTACAGGGGGCGCGGATGGCTACACCTTC
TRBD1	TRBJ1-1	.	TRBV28	CASRAGGQNTEAFF	TGTGCCAGCAGGGCAGGGGGGCAGAACACTGAAGCTTTCTTT
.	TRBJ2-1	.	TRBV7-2	CASSSRSSYNEQFF	TGTGCCAGCAGCTCCCGTAGCTCCTACAATGAGCAGTTCTTC
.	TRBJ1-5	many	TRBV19	CASTLNRDQPQHF	TGTGCCAGTACCCTAAACAGGGATCAGCCCCAGCATTTT
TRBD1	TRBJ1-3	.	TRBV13	CASSLVVGDRISGNTIYF	TGTGCCAGCAGCTTAGTAGTGGGGGACAGGATCTCTGGAAACACCATATATTTT
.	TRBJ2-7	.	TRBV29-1	CSVSETHEQYF	TGCAGCGTGTCGGAGACGCACGAGCAGTACTTC
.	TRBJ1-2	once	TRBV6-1	CASSETSRGGYTF	TGTGCCAGCAGTGAGACCTCGCGGGGTGGCTACACCTTC